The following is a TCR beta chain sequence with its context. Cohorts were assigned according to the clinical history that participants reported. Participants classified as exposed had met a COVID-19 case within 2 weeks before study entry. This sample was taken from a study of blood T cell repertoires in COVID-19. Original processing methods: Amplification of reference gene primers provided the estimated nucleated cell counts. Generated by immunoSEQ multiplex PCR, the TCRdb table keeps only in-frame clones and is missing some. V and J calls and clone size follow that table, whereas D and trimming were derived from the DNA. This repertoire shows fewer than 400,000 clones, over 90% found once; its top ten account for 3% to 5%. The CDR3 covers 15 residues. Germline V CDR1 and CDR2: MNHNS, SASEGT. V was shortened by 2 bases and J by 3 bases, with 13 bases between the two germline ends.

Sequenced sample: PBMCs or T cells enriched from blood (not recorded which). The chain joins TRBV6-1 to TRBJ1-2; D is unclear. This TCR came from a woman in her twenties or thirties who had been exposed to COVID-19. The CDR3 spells CASSEIQSGHYGYTF. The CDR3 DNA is TGTGCCAGCAGTGAAATCCAGAGTGGGCACTATGGCTACACCTTC.